This T cell receptor (beta chain) was obtained from a study of blood T cell repertoires in COVID-19. Background on the study: Samples of COVID-19 (acute and convalescent) were obtained from the United States, Italy and Spain. T cells, B-cell-depleted T cells, or PBMCs provided the cDNA or gDNA that served as material.

CDR1 is LNHDA, CDR2 SQIVND, per germline (reference sequence). V was cut by 5 bases and J by 5 bases, with 15 bases left in between. The CDR3 totals 15 residues. Authors' analysis steps: Amplification of reference gene primers was used by the study to estimate nucleated cell counts. The protocol was immunoSEQ multiplex PCR, while the TCRdb copy is restricted to in-frame clones and leaves out a portion. Clone size and the V and J calls come from that table; the DNA yielded D and trimming. The repertoire has some 200,000 clones, 80% to 90% of them found once; the top ten carry approximately 15%. The receptor's source is a man aged 25-45 years with active or convalescent COVID-19. Sequenced: peripheral blood. The chain links TRBV19 to TRBJ1-4, with unresolved D. CDR3 in amino acids: CASSPGVSGNEKLFF. The DNA for the CDR3 is TGTGCCAGTAGTCCCGGAGTTAGTGGGAATGAAAAACTGTTTTTT.